These 12 T cell receptor beta chains came from one sample sequenced in a study of blood T cell repertoires in COVID-19. TCRdb's copy holds only in-frame clones and misses some; the assay was immunoSEQ multiplex PCR. The data hold 95,000 to 150,000 clones, with approximately 90% observed a single time. Material for sequencing was peripheral blood. Receptors originate from a man in his forties or fifties with acute or convalescent COVID-19.

The chain is built from TRBV9 and TRBJ1-1; 10 nucleotides match TRBD1. V was clipped by 4 bases and J by 1 base; unmatched bases: 4. This CDR3 region has 15 residues. The germline gives CDR1 SGDLS, CDR2 YYNGEE. The CDR3 here is CASSPRTGGNTEAFF. The DNA for the CDR3 is TGTGCCAGCAGCCCCCGGACAGGGGGGAACACTGAAGCTTTCTTT.

This clone was counted only a few times. This rearrangement joins TRBV11-3 to TRBJ2-5; 9 nucleotides match TRBD1. Germline trimming cut 5 bases from V and 7 bases from J; bases unmatched to any gene: 5. Germline V gene sequence: CDR1 SGHNT, CDR2 YENEEA. The CDR3 runs 13 residues. For the CDR3, the DNA is TGTGCCAGCAGCACAGGGGGCGCGGGGACCCAGTACTTC. This translates into CASSTGGAGTQYF. Full variable domain (remainder filled in from reference TRBV11-3 and TRBJ2-5): EAGVVQSPRYKIIEKKQPVAFWCNPISGHNTLYWYLQNLGQGPELLIRYENEEAVDDSQLPKDRFSAERLKGVDSTLKIQPAELGDSAVYLCASSTGGAGTQYFGPGTRLLVL.

DNA for the CDR3: TGTGCCACCACAGGGTCTAATGAAAAACTGTTTTTT. It translates to CATTGSNEKLFF. The V and J genes are TRBV19 and TRBJ1-4, with a weak D call TRBD1 (6 bases). Germline V lookup: CDR1 LNHDA, CDR2 SQIVND (reference sequence). Trimming removed 10 bases from V and 3 bases from J, with 9 bases in between. The CDR3 loop spans 12 amino acids.

This clone came up a few times. The chain carries TRBV11-2 and TRBJ2-2, with D unclear. The CDR3 has 14 amino acids. Between the trimmed V and J ends, which lost 1 base and 6 bases, there was a span of 9 bases. Germline V gene lookup returns CDR1 SGHAT and CDR2 FQNNGV. CDR3 protein: CASSLGRWAGELFF. The CDR3 DNA reads TGTGCCAGCAGCTTAGGCAGGTGGGCCGGGGAGCTGTTTTTT.

The chain recombines TRBV2 with TRBJ1-2; D perhaps matches TRBD1 (5 bases). Germline CDR1 reads SNHLY; CDR2 reads FYNNEI. The CDR3 totals 14 residues. The V and J ends lost 3 bases and 5 bases respectively, with 13 bases between them. Written as DNA, the CDR3 is TGTGCCAGCAGTGAGGGGGGAGCGGTTTATGGCTACACCTTC. Amino acid sequence: CASSEGGAVYGYTF.

The chain links TRBV6-2 or TRBV6-3 to TRBJ1-2; 7 bases fit TRBD1. The CDR3 covers 15 residues. From germline, CDR1 is MNHEY and CDR2 SVGEGT. V dropped 2 bases and J dropped 4; count of bases not matched to a gene: 7. CDR3 sequence (DNA): TGTGCCAGCAGTTACCTCCGGACAGGCCCCTATGGCTACACCTTC. Amino acid sequence: CASSYLRTGPYGYTF.

V usage is TRBV30 and J usage is TRBJ1-4; 8 nucleotides align to TRBD1. CDR3 length equals 14 residues. Trimming at V came to 5 bases and at J to 7 bases, leaving 9 bases not matched to a gene. Looked up from germline, CDR1 is GTSNPN and CDR2 is SVGIG (reference sequence). The CDR3 region is CAWDAGDRREKLFF. DNA for the CDR3: TGTGCCTGGGACGCGGGGGACAGGCGTGAAAAACTGTTTTTT.

The chain uses TRBV2 and TRBJ1-1, with D hard to call. The V and J ends lost 2 bases and 4 bases respectively, with 11 bases between them. Germline CDR1 and CDR2: SNHLY and FYNNEI. CDR3 length equals 14 residues. The CDR3 region has the DNA TGTGCCAGCAGTGAACAGGAATCGGTCACTGAAGCTTTCTTT. Its protein is CASSEQESVTEAFF.

The gene calls are TRBV5-1 and TRBJ1-3, with D maybe TRBD1 (5 bases). V was clipped by 0 bases and J by 1 base, with 8 bases between them. The CDR3 loop spans 15 amino acids. The germline gives CDR1 SGHRS, CDR2 YFSETQ. The CDR3 here is CASSLGQRSGNTIYF. CDR3 bases: TGCGCCAGCAGCTTGGGACAGAGGTCTGGAAACACCATATATTTT.

This chain joins TRBV5-6 and TRBJ2-2, with D maybe TRBD1 (5 bases). Germline values: CDR1 SGHDT, CDR2 YYEEEE. The CDR3 length is 15 residues. V lost 1 base, J lost 6 bases, and 13 bases lay in between. The CDR3 nucleotides are TGTGCCAGCAGCTTGAAAAGGGGATGGTCCGGGGAGCTGTTTTTT. Translated, it gives CASSLKRGWSGELFF.

A few counts support this clone. The chain uses TRBV6-5 and TRBJ2-5; 9 bases match TRBD1. The CDR3 sequence is 15 residues long. Germline-derived CDR1 and CDR2 are MNHEY and SVGAGI. V shed 6 bases, J shed 5 bases, and the junction held 10 bases outside the gene matches. CDR3 amino acids: CASSTWDRAVETQYF. The CDR3 region has the DNA TGTGCCAGCAGCACATGGGACAGGGCCGTGGAGACCCAGTACTTC.

V is TRBV11-2 and J is TRBJ1-2; TRBD1 matches 7 bases. Per the germline V gene, CDR1 is SGHAT and CDR2 is FQNNGV. Germline trimming cut 3 bases from V and 5 bases from J; bases unmatched to any gene: 9. The CDR3 contains 15 residues. The CDR3 loop reads CASSLNRGDGYGYTF. DNA of the CDR3: TGTGCCAGCAGCTTGAACAGGGGCGACGGATATGGCTACACCTTC.